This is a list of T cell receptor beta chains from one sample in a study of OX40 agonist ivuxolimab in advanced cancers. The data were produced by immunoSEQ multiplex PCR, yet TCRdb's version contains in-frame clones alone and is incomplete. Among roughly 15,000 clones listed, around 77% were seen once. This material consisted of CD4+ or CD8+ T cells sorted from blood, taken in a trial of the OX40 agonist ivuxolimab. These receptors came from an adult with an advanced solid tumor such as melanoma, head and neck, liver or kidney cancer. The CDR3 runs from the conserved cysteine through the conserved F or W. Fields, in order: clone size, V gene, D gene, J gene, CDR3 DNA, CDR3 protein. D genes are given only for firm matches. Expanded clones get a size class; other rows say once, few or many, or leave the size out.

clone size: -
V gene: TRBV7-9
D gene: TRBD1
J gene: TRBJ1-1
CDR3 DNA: TGTGCCAGCAGCTCCGACAGGGGCGGTGACGAGGCTTTCTTT
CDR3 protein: CASSSDRGGDEAFF

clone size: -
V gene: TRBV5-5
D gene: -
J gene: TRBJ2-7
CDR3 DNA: TGTGCCAGCAGCTTGAGGGACTCCTACGAGCAGTACTTC
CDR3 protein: CASSLRDSYEQYF

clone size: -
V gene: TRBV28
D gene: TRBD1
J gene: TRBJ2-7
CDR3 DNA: TGTGCCAGCAGTTTAGACAGGGGGTACGAGCAGTACTTC
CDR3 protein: CASSLDRGYEQYF

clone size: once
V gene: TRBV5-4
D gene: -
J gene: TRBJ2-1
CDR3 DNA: TGTGCCAGCAGCTTGGGGCAGCACAATGAGCAGTTCTTC
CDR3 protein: CASSLGQHNEQFF

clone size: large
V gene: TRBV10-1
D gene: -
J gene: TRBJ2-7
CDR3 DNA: TGCGCCAGCAGTGAGACCTACTACGCGCAGTACTTC
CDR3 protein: CASSETYYAQYF

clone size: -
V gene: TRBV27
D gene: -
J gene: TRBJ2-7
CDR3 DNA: TGTGCCAGCAGTTTAGGTTCCCAAGGGGTCTACGAGCAGTACTTC
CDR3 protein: CASSLGSQGVYEQYF

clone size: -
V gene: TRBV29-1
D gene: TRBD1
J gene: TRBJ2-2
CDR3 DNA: TGCAGCGTCGGGACAGAGAACAGCGGGGAGCTGTTTTTT
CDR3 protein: CSVGTENSGELFF

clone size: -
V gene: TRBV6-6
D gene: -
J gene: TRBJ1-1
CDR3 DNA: TGTGCCAGCAGTCTGTCGATGAACACTGAAGCTTTCTTT
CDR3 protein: CASSLSMNTEAFF

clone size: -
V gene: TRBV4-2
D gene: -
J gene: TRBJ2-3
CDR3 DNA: TGTGCCAGCAGCCAAGCGGCTATTCCGGGCACAGATACGCAGTATTTT
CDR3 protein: CASSQAAIPGTDTQYF

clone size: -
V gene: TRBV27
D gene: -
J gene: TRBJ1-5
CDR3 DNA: TGTGCCAGCGCACATGGGAGTAGCAATCAGCCCCAGCATTTT
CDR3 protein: CASAHGSSNQPQHF

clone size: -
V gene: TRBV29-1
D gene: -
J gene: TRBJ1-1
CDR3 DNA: TGCAGCGTTGTCAACATGAACACTGAAGCTTTCTTT
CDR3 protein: CSVVNMNTEAFF

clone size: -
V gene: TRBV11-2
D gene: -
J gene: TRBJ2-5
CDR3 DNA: TGTGCCAGCAGCTTAGGGGTGGGCAGGGAACAAGAGACCCAGTACTTC
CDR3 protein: CASSLGVGREQETQYF

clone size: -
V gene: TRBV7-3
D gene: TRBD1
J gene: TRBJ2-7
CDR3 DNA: TGTGCCAGCAGCCCCGGGACAGGCTTGTCCTACGAGCAGTACTTC
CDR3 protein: CASSPGTGLSYEQYF

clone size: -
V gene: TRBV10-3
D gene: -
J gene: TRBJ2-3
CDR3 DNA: TGTGCCATCAGGGACTTCCTGGAAACAGATACGCAGTATTTT
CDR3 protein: CAIRDFLETDTQYF

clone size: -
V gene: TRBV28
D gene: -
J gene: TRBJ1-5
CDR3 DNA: TGTGCCAGCAGTTTTCTTGGAGATAGCAATCAGCCCCAGCATTTT
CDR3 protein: CASSFLGDSNQPQHF